These 3 T cell receptor beta chains originate from one sample sequenced in a study of blood T cell repertoires in COVID-19 (dated by TCRdb to 2018 to 2021). The library was generated by the immunoSEQ multiplex PCR assay. In its TCRdb copy, this immuneACCESS table keeps in-frame sequences only and misses some clones. Where compared with another copy, unresolved V genes explain less than half of these, and the others have no known cause. In all, the sample holds 150,000 to 200,000 clones, and more than 70% of those were seen once. The ten largest clones represent approximately 4% of the sample. Sequencing was carried out using peripheral blood. The receptor set was obtained from a young woman with acute or convalescent COVID-19.

The chain links TRBV18 to TRBJ1-1; 7 bases fit TRBD1. This CDR3 comprises 13 residues. The germline gives CDR1 KGHSH, CDR2 LQKENI. V gave up 6 bases and J gave up 3 bases; unmatched junction bases: 4. CDR3 DNA: TGTGCCAGCTCCCGACAGGGAGACACTGAAGCTTTCTTT. Translating it yields CASSRQGDTEAFF.

The chain links TRBV5-1 to TRBJ2-3, with D possibly being TRBD1 (5 bases). The CDR3 extends over 15 amino acids. V was trimmed by 0 bases and J by 5 bases, leaving 13 bases between them. CDR1 and CDR2 (germline): SGHRS, YFSETQ. The CDR3 nucleotides are TGCGCCAGCAGCTTGGGACAGCCCATTAAAGATACGCAGTATTTT. This sequence encodes CASSLGQPIKDTQYF.

The chain combines TRBV19 with TRBJ2-1; a possible D gene is TRBD2 (7 bases). Germline CDR1 reads LNHDA; CDR2 reads SQIVND (reference sequence). V gave up 7 bases and J gave up 10 bases, with 11 bases separating them. The CDR3 is 11 amino acids. DNA of the CDR3: TGTGCCAGTAAGGGGGAGGGGGAGCAGTTCTTC. Translated, it gives CASKGEGEQFF.